This T cell receptor (beta chain) was identified in a study of shared clonotypes between healthy human individuals. The assay was immunoSEQ multiplex PCR, and TCRdb's table has in-frame clones only and misses some. The profile shows about 450,000 clones, 65% to 80% of them singletons. Germline V gene lookup returns CDR1 ENHRY and CDR2 SYGVKD. J gave up 2 bases and V 0 bases, and 7 bases lay outside the gene matches. The CDR3 runs 16 residues. Healthy adults negative for HIV, lacking recent acute infections or vaccinations, served as donors. The sequenced sample was PBMCs. This chain joins TRBV10-3 and TRBJ2-7; TRBD2 matches at 7 bases. The sequence was obtained from a woman aged 40-49 years in good health. Some clones in this sample may be carry-over from other donors' samples. The CDR3 sequence: CAISESSSGSPYEQYF. Written as DNA, the CDR3 is TGTGCCATCAGTGAGTCATCTAGCGGTTCCCCCTACGAGCAGTACTTC.